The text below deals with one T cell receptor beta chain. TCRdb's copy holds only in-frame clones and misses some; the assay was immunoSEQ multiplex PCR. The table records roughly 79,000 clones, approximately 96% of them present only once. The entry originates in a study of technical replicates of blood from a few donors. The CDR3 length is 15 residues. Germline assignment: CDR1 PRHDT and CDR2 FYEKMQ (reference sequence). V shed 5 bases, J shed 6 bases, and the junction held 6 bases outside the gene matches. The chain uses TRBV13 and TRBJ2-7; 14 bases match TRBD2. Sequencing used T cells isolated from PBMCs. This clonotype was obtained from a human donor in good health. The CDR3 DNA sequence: TGTGCCAGCAGCCCGCCCGGGACTAGCGGGAGCGAGCAGTACTTC. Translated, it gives CASSPPGTSGSEQYF.